This passage covers 29 T cell receptor beta chains from one sample sequenced in a study of prognosis after radiotherapy for stage I lung cancer (dated by TCRdb to about 2021). Data came from an Illumina HiSeq 3000. Two rounds of multiplex PCR were used to amplify the TCR beta CDR3 region from genomic DNA. In the first PCR round, primers specific to each TRBV and TRBJ gene were used, and the primer sequences were filed in Chinese patent CN105087789A. TCRdb handled the public reads itself, with Q25 trimming in fastp and clone calling in MiXCR, and kept productive beta chains. Rows are combined by CDR3 protein, so each entry shows the most common genes and DNA. Counted in this sample were fewer than 40,000 distinct CDR3 sequences; approximately 36% of them appeared once. The ten largest make up about 15% of the sample. The sample in question was PBMCs, obtained before or after stereotactic body radiation therapy (not recorded which). The receptors originated from a donor over 45 with non-small cell lung cancer.

At least ten counts were recorded for this clonotype. This chain links TRBV19 with TRBJ1-5, with 9 bases aligning to TRBD1. V lost 5 bases to trimming and J lost 7 bases; unmatched junction nucleotides: 6. Germline CDR1 is LNHDA and CDR2 is SQIVND (reference sequence). This CDR3 comprises 14 residues. The CDR3, as DNA: TGTGCCAGTAGTCCAAGGACAGGGGCCCAGCCCCAGCATTTT. It encodes CASSPRTGAQPQHF. The full variable domain, its missing parts supplied by reference TRBV19 and TRBJ1-5, is DGGITQSPKYLFRKEGQNVTLSCEQNLNHDAMYWYRQDPGQGLRLIYYSQIVNDFQKGDIAEGYSVSREKKESFPLTVTSAQKNPTAFYLCASSPRTGAQPQHFGDGTRLSIL.

Many counts were recorded for this clonotype. This chain connects TRBV18 to TRBJ1-4; D is undetermined. The CDR3 runs 13 residues. The germline CDR1 and CDR2 sequences are KGHSH and LQKENI. Trimming took 6 bases from V and 6 from J, leaving 11 bases between them. CDR3: CASSPRVYEKLFF. CDR3 in DNA: TGTGCCAGCTCCCCCCGGGTGTATGAAAAACTGTTTTTT.

By sample share, this clonotype is medium-sized (0.01 to 0.1%). The chain carries TRBV6-5 and TRBJ2-2; 7 nucleotides line up with TRBD1. This CDR3 comprises 15 residues. CDR1 is MNHEY, CDR2 SVGAGI, per germline. Unmatched junction bases numbered 4, after V lost 5 bases and J lost 1 base. CDR3 DNA sequence: TGTGCCAGCAGTCTCCGGACAGGGAACACCGGGGAGCTGTTTTTT. This codes for CASSLRTGNTGELFF.

Concerning this clonotype itself: A far larger clone is only one base removed, so a read error is likely. The V and J genes are TRBV6-5 and TRBJ1-5; 12 positions match TRBD1. This CDR3 region has 14 residues. The germline V gene encodes CDR1 MNHEY and CDR2 SVGAGI. CDR3 protein: CASRGQGAGQPHHF. CDR3 in DNA: TGTGCCAGCAGGGGACAGGGGGCAGGTCAGCCCCATCATTTT.

This clonotype showed up many times. The chain is built from TRBV4-1 and TRBJ2-2; 7 positions match TRBD1. Germline loops: CDR1 MGHRA, CDR2 YSYEKL. The length of the CDR3 is 16 residues. The V gene end was trimmed by 0 bases and the J gene end by 5 bases; junction bases not matched to a gene: 6. The CDR3 nucleotides are TGCGCCAGCAGCCAAGATGGGGACAGAAGGACCGGGGAGCTGTTTTTT. This codes for CASSQDGDRRTGELFF.

As concerns this clonotype: Compared with germline, one end of the junction differs, possibly owing to a read error. The chain combines TRBV19 with TRBJ2-7; D not resolved. CDR1 and CDR2 (germline): LNHDA, SQIVND (reference sequence). The CDR3 length is 14 residues. The CDR3 region has the DNA TGTGCCAGTAGTGGTAACTGGTGCTCCTACGAGCAGTACTTT. It specifies CASSGNWCSYEQYF.

This clonotype was counted many times. The rearrangement links TRBV6-1 to TRBJ1-2; D remains ambiguous. The CDR3 is made up of 14 amino acids. Germline CDR1 MNHNS, CDR2 SASEGT. V gave up 7 bases and J gave up 0 bases, with 12 bases separating them. As DNA, the CDR3 is TGTGCCAGCATCTCCGACGGACCTAACTATGGCTACACCTTC. It codes for CASISDGPNYGYTF.

This rearrangement joins TRBV5-4 to TRBJ2-5; either TRBD1 or TRBD2 may fit D (5 bases each). Germline-derived CDR1 and CDR2 are SGHNT and YYREEE (reference sequence). The CDR3 loop spans 15 amino acids. V lost 0 bases to trimming and J lost 5 bases, with 14 bases between them. CDR3 loop: CASSLVGPLRETQYF. CDR3 DNA: TGTGCCAGCAGCTTGGTGGGACCCCTGAGGGAGACCCAGTACTTC.

This clonotype was seen ten or more times. This chain connects TRBV5-5 to TRBJ1-2; D is undetermined. From germline, CDR1 is SGHKS and CDR2 YYEKEE (reference sequence). Trimming took off 0 bases at V and 4 bases at J, with 13 bases between the two ends. CDR3 length equals 15 residues. CDR3 sequence (DNA): TGTGCCAGCAGCTTGGACACCCACACCCTCTATGGCTACACCTTC. Its translation: CASSLDTHTLYGYTF.

This clonotype was counted ten times or more. The V gene is TRBV5-1, the J gene TRBJ2-3, with 7 bases lining up with TRBD1. The CDR3 is 15 residues long. V shed 2 bases and J 9 bases; nucleotides not matched to a gene: 12. Germline V lookup: CDR1 SGHRS, CDR2 YFSETQ. CDR3 DNA: TGCGCCAGCAGCTTACGACAGGGTGAGTCAGGAACGCAGTATTTT. Protein sequence: CASSLRQGESGTQYF.

Many counts were recorded for this clonotype. The chain couples TRBV5-1 to TRBJ2-3; D is uncertain. The CDR3 extends over 15 amino acids. With 0 bases removed from V and 2 bases from J, the gap between germline ends came to 10 bases. CDR1 is SGHRS, CDR2 YFSETQ, per germline. CDR3 nucleotides: TGCGCCAGCAGCTTGGACTCACTGACCACAGATACGCAGTATTTT. Its translation: CASSLDSLTTDTQYF.

Regarding this clonotype: A far larger clone differs by one base, so this is likely a read error. This chain links TRBV6-9 with TRBJ2-7, with 8 nucleotides matching TRBD2. This CDR3 region has 17 residues. V was clipped by 3 bases and J by 5 bases; unmatched bases: 15. Looked up from germline, CDR1 is MNHGY and CDR2 is SVAAGI. CDR3 sequence (DNA): TGTGCCAGCAGTTACCGAAGGGGTTTAGCGGGAAAGGACGAGCAGTACTTC. It specifies CASSYRRGLAGKDEQYF.

This clonotype was counted at least ten times. The chain has TRBV28 and TRBJ1-1; D gene uncertain. Germline V gene lookup returns CDR1 MDHEN and CDR2 SYDVKM. The CDR3 has 11 amino acids. The germline V and J ends were trimmed by 3 bases and 5 bases, with 4 bases remaining between them. The CDR3 DNA reads as TGTGCCAGCAGTTTCTGGACTGAAGCTTTCTTT. The encoded protein is CASSFWTEAFF.

This clonotype was detected only a few times. A read error is possible here, since a much larger clone lies one base away. CDR3 in DNA: TGTGCCAGCACTCCCAACCGGGGGGGGGAAGGAGAGACCCAGTACTTC. This translates into CASTPNRGGEGETQYF. The rearrangement uses TRBV11-1 and TRBJ2-5, with 8 bases aligning to TRBD2. The CDR3 consists of 16 residues. Per the germline V gene, CDR1 is SGHAT and CDR2 is FQDESV (reference sequence). Trimming removed 7 bases from V and 4 bases from J; junction bases left unmatched: 14.

This clonotype was seen repeatedly, ten times or more. This chain uses TRBV10-3 with TRBJ1-3, with 8 bases fitting TRBD1. Germline loops: CDR1 ENHRY, CDR2 SYGVKD. V gave up 6 bases and J gave up 4 bases; unmatched junction bases: 11. The CDR3 runs to 16 residues. CDR3 sequence: CAISETGADRGNTIYF. CDR3 DNA: TGTGCCATCAGCGAGACAGGGGCCGATCGAGGAAACACCATATATTTT.

Comments on this clonotype: This clone may be a read error of a much larger clone one base away. V usage is TRBV6-1 and J usage is TRBJ2-4, with TRBD2 matching over 8 bases. Germline CDR1 MNHNS, CDR2 SASEGT. V dropped 10 bases and J dropped 1; count of bases not matched to a gene: 12. The CDR3 totals 16 residues. Here the CDR3 DNA reads TGTGCCATCAGGCCCTCGGGAGGGGCGGCCAAAAACATTCAGTACTTC. Residues: CAIRPSGGAAKNIQYF.

As regards this clonotype: This may be a read error: a much more frequent sequence differs by one nucleotide. V usage is TRBV7-2 and J usage is TRBJ2-6; no definite D call. Germline V CDR1 and CDR2: SGHTA, FQGNSA. The CDR3 has 14 residues. This chain's CDR3 is CASSSRSGSNVLTF. The CDR3 nucleotides are TGTGCCAGCAGCTCGCGCTCTGGGTCCAACGTCCTGACTTTC.

This clonotype was recorded many times. The chain employs TRBV19 and TRBJ1-5, with D maybe TRBD1 (5 bases). CDR3 length: 13 amino acids. The germline V gene encodes CDR1 LNHDA and CDR2 SQIVND (reference sequence). V gave up 4 bases and J gave up 4 bases, with 8 bases separating them. CDR3 loop: CASSTRQNQPQHF. The CDR3 DNA sequence: TGTGCCAGTAGTACCAGACAGAATCAGCCCCAGCATTTT.

This clonotype was seen repeatedly, ten times or more. This rearrangement joins TRBV28 to TRBJ1-2; D is ambiguous. Germline V lookup: CDR1 MDHEN, CDR2 SYDVKM. The CDR3 has 14 amino acids. V lost 1 base and J 4 bases, leaving 10 bases between the germline ends. As DNA, the CDR3 is TGTGCCAGCAGTTTATCTGTCCCGGGCTATGGCTACACCTTC. It yields the protein CASSLSVPGYGYTF.

This clonotype was recorded at least ten times. This rearrangement joins TRBV5-1 to TRBJ1-1, with D unresolved. The ends were cut back, 1 base at V and 1 base at J, with 5 bases in the middle. The germline V gene encodes CDR1 SGHRS and CDR2 YFSETQ. This CDR3 is built from 13 residues. This CDR3 is CASSLSPNTEAFF. The CDR3 DNA reads TGCGCCAGCAGCTTGTCACCGAACACTGAAGCTTTCTTT.

This chain joins TRBV7-9 and TRBJ2-1, with 7 bases lining up with TRBD2. The CDR3 runs to 16 residues. The J segment lost 4 bases and the V segment lost 5 bases, leaving 11 bases of the junction unmatched. Germline values: CDR1 SEHNR, CDR2 FQNEAQ (reference sequence). CDR3 in amino acids: CASSPPLLAGYNEQFF. The CDR3 coding sequence is TGTGCCAGCAGCCCTCCTCTTTTAGCGGGTTACAATGAGCAGTTCTTC.

This clonotype was counted at least ten times. The V call is TRBV28, the J call TRBJ2-1; 10 nucleotides line up with TRBD1. The germline V gene encodes CDR1 MDHEN and CDR2 SYDVKM. The CDR3 is made up of 16 amino acids. The J segment lost 3 bases and the V segment lost 5 bases, leaving 7 bases of the junction unmatched. The CDR3 nucleotides read TGTGCCAGCAGTGCGACAGGGGGCACTCGCTACAATGAGCAGTTCTTC. Its protein is CASSATGGTRYNEQFF.

This clonotype has at least ten counts. V usage is TRBV10-3 and J usage is TRBJ2-7; 10 positions agree with TRBD1. The length of the CDR3 is 15 residues. The germline gives CDR1 ENHRY, CDR2 SYGVKD. The V gene end was trimmed by 4 bases and the J gene end by 4 bases; junction bases not matched to a gene: 7. The CDR3 nucleotides read TGTGCCATCAGTGGTTCGGGACAGGGGATATACGAGCAGTACTTC. Amino acids: CAISGSGQGIYEQYF.

This clonotype was counted at least ten times. The V call is TRBV9, the J call TRBJ2-1; TRBD1 matches 7 bases. Per the germline V gene, CDR1 is SGDLS and CDR2 is YYNGEE. The CDR3 length is 15 residues. The V and J ends lost 0 bases and 6 bases, in that order; junction bases with no gene match: 6. The CDR3 sequence: CASSVGGQWGNEQFF. CDR3 DNA sequence: TGTGCCAGCAGCGTAGGGGGACAGTGGGGCAATGAGCAGTTCTTC. The full variable domain, rest sourced from reference TRBV9 and TRBJ2-1, is DSGVTQTPKHLITATGQRVTLRCSPRSGDLSVYWYQQSLDQGLQFLIQYYNGEERAKGNILERFSAQQFPDLHSELNLSSLELGDSALYFCASSVGGQWGNEQFFGPGTRLTVL.

Details on this clonotype: This likely traces to a read error, being one base from a far larger clone. The chain employs TRBV7-2 and TRBJ1-2; no clear D. V was shortened by 5 bases and J by 4 bases, with 11 bases between the two germline ends. This CDR3 has 13 amino acids. CDR1 SGHTA and CDR2 FQGNSA come from the germline V gene. The CDR3 spells CASSVGMVYGYTF. The CDR3 DNA reads as TGTGCCAGCAGCGTCGGTATGGTCTATGGCTACACCTTC.

This clonotype was observed many times. V gene TRBV30 combines with J gene TRBJ2-2; perhaps D is TRBD1 or TRBD2 (5 bases each). The V gene lost 2 bases and the J gene lost 2 bases, with 6 bases spanning the gap. The V gene's germline CDR1 is GTSNPN and CDR2 SVGIG (reference sequence). The CDR3 sequence is 13 residues long. The CDR3 DNA reads as TGTGCCTGGAGTCGGGGCAACACCGGGGAGCTGTTTTTT. Its translation: CAWSRGNTGELFF.

As to this clonotype: Since a much larger clone is just one base distant, this may be a read error. Lacking the conserved final phenylalanine or tryptophan, this CDR3 likely reflects a read error. The V gene is TRBV6-2 or TRBV6-3, the J gene TRBJ2-5, with D uncertain. The CDR3 runs to 11 residues. CDR1 is MNHEY and CDR2 is SVGEGT in the germline V gene. V was cut by 6 bases and J by 2 bases, with 4 bases left in between. In DNA, the CDR3 is TGTGCCAGCAGCGCGCAAGAGACCCAGTACCTC. It is translated as CASSAQETQYL.

The chain recombines TRBV28 with TRBJ1-5; D perhaps matches TRBD1 (5 bases). The CDR3 runs 15 residues. The V gene's germline CDR1 is MDHEN and CDR2 SYDVKM. Trimming cost V 2 bases and J 4 bases, with 12 bases left between them. The CDR3 loop reads CASSLGSGGNQPQHF. The DNA for the CDR3 is TGTGCCAGCAGTTTAGGATCCGGGGGGAATCAGCCCCAGCATTTT.

Comments on this clonotype: A read error is likely, as this CDR3 ends without the conserved phenylalanine or tryptophan. V is TRBV6-1 and J is TRBJ2-7; D assignment may be TRBD1 or TRBD2 (6 bases each). CDR1 and CDR2 from the germline V gene are MNHNS and SASEGT. The V and J ends lost 8 bases and 1 base respectively, with 12 bases between them. The CDR3 has 13 amino acids. CDR3 in amino acids: CASEGGASYEQYL. Written as DNA, the CDR3 is TGTGCCAGCGAGGGGGGAGCATCCTACGAGCAGTACTTA.